This entry features one T cell receptor beta chain sequence. The data originate from a study of blood T cell repertoires in COVID-19. Study overall: Some COVID-19 samples were acute and others convalescent; all came from the United States, Italy and Spain. PBMCs, B-cell-depleted T cells, or T cells provided the cDNA or gDNA that made up the material.

Sequenced by immunoSEQ multiplex PCR; TCRdb stores in-frame clones only, minus some. The sample holds 60,000 or so clones, around four fifths seen once. This CDR3 is 13 amino acids long. Trimming removed 3 bases from V and 2 bases from J, with 10 bases in between. Germline CDR1 reads DFQATT; CDR2 reads SNEGSKA (reference sequence). This receptor was identified in a man aged 30-40 years with COVID-19, enrolled during active disease. The genes are TRBV20-1 and TRBJ1-1; D is possibly TRBD1 (5 bases). Sequenced input: peripheral blood. Here the CDR3 reads CSASGQLNTEAFF. In DNA, the CDR3 is TGCAGTGCTAGTGGACAATTAAACACTGAAGCTTTCTTT.